Listed here are 29 T cell receptor beta chains from one sample, sequenced in a study of blood T cell repertoires in COVID-19. Profiled with immunoSEQ multiplex PCR; TCRdb holds only in-frame clones, not every one. The sample yields 200,000 or so clones, 80% to 85% seen once. The sequenced material came from peripheral blood. Receptors originate from a woman aged 30 to 39 with acute or convalescent COVID-19.

The gene calls are TRBV14 and TRBJ2-1, with 11 bases that match TRBD2. CDR1 is SGHDN, CDR2 FVKESK, per germline. After removal of 0 bases from V and 13 bases from J, the junction contained 5 bases not matched to a gene. The CDR3 loop spans 14 amino acids. The CDR3: CASSQEGGLAAQFF. CDR3 nucleotides: TGTGCCAGCAGCCAAGAAGGGGGACTAGCGGCTCAGTTCTTC.

The rearrangement joins TRBV24-1 to TRBJ1-5; 9 nucleotides agree with TRBD1. The CDR3 spans 15 residues. CDR1 is KGHDR and CDR2 is SFDVKD in the germline V gene. J gave up 5 bases and V 4 bases, and 5 bases lay outside the gene matches. The DNA of the CDR3 is TGTGCCACCAGTGACGTTACAGGGGGCGATCAGCCCCAGCATTTT. Encoded protein: CATSDVTGGDQPQHF.

This chain links TRBV5-4 with TRBJ2-1; TRBD2 matches at 9 bases. This CDR3 is built from 16 residues. Germline trimming cut 9 bases from V and 7 bases from J; bases unmatched to any gene: 17. The V gene's germline CDR1 is SGHNT and CDR2 YYREEE (reference sequence). CDR3 residues: CAIPRSGRTEENEQFF. The CDR3 DNA sequence: TGTGCCATCCCACGGAGCGGGAGGACTGAGGAGAATGAGCAGTTCTTC.

This clone was picked up a small number of times. The V gene is TRBV6-6, the J gene TRBJ2-7, with a possible D match to TRBD2 (5 bases). The CDR3 length is 12 residues. Germline values: CDR1 MNHNY, CDR2 SVGAGI (reference sequence). V was pared by 7 bases and J by 0 bases, with 7 bases between. The DNA for the CDR3 is TGTGCCAGCAAAACTAGCTCCTACGAGCAGTACTTC. It specifies CASKTSSYEQYF.

This CDR3 is CASSYGQDRTDTQYF. The CDR3 DNA sequence: TGTGCCAGCAGTTACGGGCAGGATCGCACAGATACGCAGTATTTT. The chain carries TRBV6-2 or TRBV6-3 and TRBJ2-3; D ambiguous. The CDR3 has 15 amino acids. Germline V gene data show CDR1 as MNHEY and CDR2 as SVGEGT. V lost 2 bases and J lost 1, with 10 bases in between.

The chain employs TRBV18 and TRBJ2-5, with 8 bases lining up with TRBD2. After removal of 3 bases from V and 0 bases from J, the junction contained 6 bases not matched to a gene. This CDR3 comprises 16 residues. CDR1 KGHSH and CDR2 LQKENI come from the germline V gene. The CDR3 sequence: CASSPVAGTYQETQYF. In nucleotides, the CDR3 is TGTGCCAGCTCACCCGTAGCGGGGACTTACCAAGAGACCCAGTACTTC.

At least ten counts were recorded for this clone. The V and J genes are TRBV7-9 and TRBJ2-5, with D perhaps assigned TRBD1 or TRBD2 (9 bases each). Trimming took 4 bases from V and 7 from J, leaving 25 bases between them. The CDR3 sequence is 17 residues long. In germline, CDR1 is SEHNR, CDR2 FQNEAQ (reference sequence). The CDR3, as DNA: TGTGCCAGCAGCTCGGACAGGGGCCAGCGGGGGGCTGGGACCCAGTACTTC. It specifies CASSSDRGQRGAGTQYF.

V is TRBV10-2 and J is TRBJ2-3; D gene uncertain. Trimming shortened V by 2 bases and J by 2 bases, and 11 bases separated the two germline ends. Per germline, CDR1 WSHSY and CDR2 SAAADI. CDR3 length equals 15 residues. The CDR3 nucleotides are TGCGCCAGCAGTGAGCAACTATCCTACACAGATACGCAGTATTTT. Translated: CASSEQLSYTDTQYF.

The chain uses TRBV6-2 or TRBV6-3 and TRBJ1-1, with unresolved D. Germline V CDR1 and CDR2: MNHEY, SVGEGT. This CDR3 has 14 amino acids. V was trimmed by 2 bases and J by 4 bases, leaving 11 bases between them. The CDR3 here is CASSYGAAATEAFF. As DNA, the CDR3 is TGTGCCAGCAGTTACGGAGCGGCAGCCACTGAAGCTTTCTTT.

The V and J genes are TRBV7-2 and TRBJ2-7; 10 nucleotides line up with TRBD2. The V gene end was trimmed by 0 bases and the J gene end by 0 bases; junction bases not matched to a gene: 5. CDR3 length equals 17 residues. Germline CDR1 SGHTA, CDR2 FQGNSA. The CDR3 sequence: CASSLASGRAFSYEQYF. CDR3 sequence (DNA): TGTGCCAGCAGCTTAGCGAGCGGGAGGGCGTTCTCCTACGAGCAGTACTTC.

The chain is built from TRBV4-3 and TRBJ2-7; 9 bases are shared with TRBD2. CDR1 is LGHNA and CDR2 is YSLEER in the germline V gene. Unmatched junction bases numbered 6, after V lost 4 bases and J lost 2 bases. The length of the CDR3 is 15 residues. The CDR3, as DNA: TGCGCCAGCAGCCCCTTTGTAGCGGGAGCCTACGAGCAGTACTTC. Amino acids: CASSPFVAGAYEQYF.

This chain connects TRBV28 to TRBJ2-7; possibly TRBD2 for D (6 bases). Trimming removed 0 bases from V and 1 base from J, with 13 bases in between. Germline values: CDR1 MDHEN, CDR2 SYDVKM. The CDR3 loop spans 16 amino acids. The CDR3, as DNA: TGTGCCAGCAGTTTATGGGGTAGCGGAAAATCCTACGAGCAGTACTTC. It yields the protein CASSLWGSGKSYEQYF.

The genes are TRBV30 and TRBJ2-3; 16 nucleotides align to TRBD2. CDR3 length equals 17 residues. In germline, CDR1 is GTSNPN, CDR2 SVGIG (reference sequence). J lost 10 bases, V lost 0 bases, and 10 bases had no gene match. The CDR3 coding sequence is TGTGCCTGGAGTGTTGAGGGACTAGCGGGAGGGCCTTATCCGCAGTATTTT. It specifies CAWSVEGLAGGPYPQYF. The full variable domain, completed using reference TRBV30 and TRBJ2-3, is SQTIHQWPATLVQPVGSPLSLECTVEGTSNPNLYWYRQAAGRGLQLLFYSVGIGQISSEVPQNLSASRPQDRQFILSSKKLLLSDSGFYLCAWSVEGLAGGPYPQYFGPGTRLTVL.

By sample share, this clone is medium-sized. This sample also contains other DNA sequences that code for the same CDR3. The V and J genes are TRBV2 and TRBJ1-5, with D maybe TRBD1 (6 bases). CDR1 and CDR2 (germline): SNHLY, FYNNEI. V lost 2 bases and J lost 5, with 16 bases in between. CDR3 length: 16 amino acids. CDR3: CASSERGRGADQPQHF. DNA of the CDR3: TGTGCCAGCAGTGAAAGGGGACGGGGGGCTGATCAGCCCCAGCATTTT. The full variable domain, with the rest looked up from reference TRBV2 and TRBJ1-5, is EPEVTQTPSHQVTQMGQEVILRCVPISNHLYFYWYRQILGQKVEFLVSFYNNEISEKSEIFDDQFSVERPDGSNFTLKIRSTKLEDSAMYFCASSERGRGADQPQHFGDGTRLSIL.

CDR3 nucleotides: TGTGCCAGCAGTTTATCCCTAATTGCGGGTGAAAAACTGTTTTTT. It translates to CASSLSLIAGEKLFF. The genes are TRBV28 and TRBJ1-4, with D unclear. The CDR3 has 15 residues. Germline values: CDR1 MDHEN, CDR2 SYDVKM. Trimming left V 1 base short and J 7 bases short, with 13 bases between.

The chain carries TRBV28 and TRBJ2-3, with 8 bases that match TRBD2. Losses at the gene ends were 1 base for V and 6 bases for J; bases not matched to a gene: 6. The CDR3 spans 15 residues. The germline gives CDR1 MDHEN, CDR2 SYDVKM. CDR3 bases: TGTGCCAGCAGTTTATCGGGGGGGGTGTCGGATACGCAGTATTTT. Protein: CASSLSGGVSDTQYF.

The rearrangement uses TRBV5-1 and TRBJ1-2, with a possible D match to TRBD1 (5 bases). Germline CDR1 reads SGHRS; CDR2 reads YFSETQ. Trimming stripped 3 bases from V and 4 bases from J, with 10 bases between. The CDR3 has 13 amino acids. This CDR3 reads CASSSDIIYGYTF. The CDR3 DNA reads as TGCGCCAGCAGCTCGGACATAATCTATGGCTACACCTTC.

J is TRBJ2-5 and V is TRBV2, with 7 bases lining up with TRBD2. Per germline, CDR1 SNHLY and CDR2 FYNNEI. The junction had 3 bases not matched to a gene; V was cut back by 1 base and J by 4 bases. This CDR3 is 14 amino acids long. CDR3 bases: TGTGCCAGCAGTGAAGGGTTAGCGGGAGAGACCCAGTACTTC. It yields the protein CASSEGLAGETQYF.

In its sample, this clone was seen many times. The chain combines TRBV6-4 with TRBJ2-1, with D maybe TRBD2 (6 bases). Germline V lookup: CDR1 MRHNA, CDR2 SNTAGT. The CDR3 is made up of 12 amino acids. Trimming cost V 4 bases and J 10 bases, with 11 bases left between them. The CDR3 sequence: CASSAGGGEQFF. The CDR3 DNA reads as TGTGCCAGCAGTGCCGGGGGTGGGGAGCAGTTCTTC.

The V and J genes are TRBV11-2 and TRBJ2-1; 9 bases agree with TRBD1. Germline CDR1 is SGHAT and CDR2 is FQNNGV. V lost 5 bases, J lost 6 bases, and 5 bases stayed unmatched. CDR3 size: 14 residues. CDR3 in DNA: TGTGCCAGCAGCCTGACAGGGGGGGGCAATGAGCAGTTCTTC. It translates to CASSLTGGGNEQFF.

This sequence joins TRBV6-1 and TRBJ2-5; tentative D call: TRBD2 (7 bases). The germline V and J ends were trimmed by 0 bases and 6 bases, with 14 bases remaining between them. There are 15 residues in the CDR3. The V gene's germline CDR1 is MNHNS and CDR2 SASEGT. For the CDR3, the DNA is TGTGCCAGCAGTGAAGCGCGAGGGGGGGCTCAGACCCAGTACTTC. Encoded protein: CASSEARGGAQTQYF.

This chain uses TRBV6-2 or TRBV6-3 with TRBJ2-3; 10 bases agree with TRBD1. Germline V gene lookup returns CDR1 MNHEY and CDR2 SVGEGT. Trimming at V came to 5 bases and at J to 3 bases, leaving 14 bases not matched to a gene. The CDR3 is made up of 18 amino acids. In nucleotides, the CDR3 is TGTGCCAGCAGTAACCGGGACAGGGGTTCCCAAATGACAGATACGCAGTATTTT. This gives the protein CASSNRDRGSQMTDTQYF.

V usage is TRBV6-5 and J usage is TRBJ2-3; maybe TRBD1 (6 bases). Deletions cut 5 bases from V and 3 bases from J, with 15 bases between. The CDR3 covers 15 residues. Germline V gene data show CDR1 as MNHEY and CDR2 as SVGAGI. CDR3 coding DNA: TGTGCCAGCAGTATACAGGGAATTGAAACAGATACGCAGTATTTT. Its translation: CASSIQGIETDTQYF.

The rearrangement links TRBV6-2 or TRBV6-3 to TRBJ1-2; D gene unclear. V was cut by 2 bases and J by 8 bases, with 12 bases left in between. The CDR3 is made up of 13 amino acids. Germline loops: CDR1 MNHEY, CDR2 SVGEGT. The CDR3 DNA is TGTGCCAGCAGTTACGGCCCAGGACTCGGCTACACCTTC. This sequence encodes CASSYGPGLGYTF.

The chain recombines TRBV19 with TRBJ2-2; TRBD2 is a possible D gene (7 bases). This CDR3 comprises 15 residues. Trimming shortened V by 9 bases and J by 5 bases, and 19 bases separated the two germline ends. Germline loops: CDR1 LNHDA, CDR2 SQIVND (reference sequence). Here the CDR3 reads CASNQGRGWTGELFF. The DNA for the CDR3 is TGTGCCAGCAACCAGGGGAGGGGTTGGACCGGGGAGCTGTTTTTT. Using reference TRBV19 and TRBJ2-2 for the parts outside the CDR3, the full variable domain is DGGITQSPKYLFRKEGQNVTLSCEQNLNHDAMYWYRQDPGQGLRLIYYSQIVNDFQKGDIAEGYSVSREKKESFPLTVTSAQKNPTAFYLCASNQGRGWTGELFFGEGSRLTVL.

J is TRBJ1-1 and V is TRBV21-1. TRBV21-1 is a listed pseudogene. The CDR3 sequence is 14 residues long. DNA for the CDR3: TGTGCCAGCAGCAAAGTCCCGGGATCCACTGAAGCTTTCTTT. It yields the protein CASSKVPGSTEAFF.

As concerns this clone: The DNA is omitted, as the CDR3 cannot be located on it reliably, and the CDR3 follows TCRdb's listing. The chain uses TRBV28 and TRBJ2-7; the D segment call TRBD2 is taken from the table without a DNA check. A total of 13 residues make up the CDR3, ends included. Germline V CDR1 and CDR2: MDHEN, SYDVKM. The CDR3 loop reads CASVAGGRGEQYF.

The genes are TRBV20-1 and TRBJ2-5; D unclear. Germline CDR1 is DFQATT and CDR2 is SNEGSKA (reference sequence). V shed 4 bases and J shed 5 bases, with 8 bases lying between them. This CDR3 has 11 residues. The CDR3 DNA sequence: TGCAGTGCTACTATGCGGGAGACCCAGTACTTC. Its protein product is CSATMRETQYF.

The rearrangement links TRBV7-2 to TRBJ1-5, with 8 bases matching TRBD1. Unmatched junction bases numbered 9, after V lost 5 bases and J lost 0 bases. The CDR3 consists of 17 residues. The germline CDR1 and CDR2 sequences are SGHTA and FQGNSA. DNA of the CDR3: TGTGCCAGCAGCGAAAGGACAGGGTTTTATAGCAATCAGCCCCAGCATTTT. This encodes CASSERTGFYSNQPQHF.